These 13 T cell receptor beta chains originate from one sample sequenced in a study of T cells in Graves' hyperthyroidism and ophthalmopathy. Amplified TCR beta CDR3 regions came from RNA transcripts. In the first-round RT-PCR of the TCR CDR3, the HTBI primer set was used. Each CDR3 protein gets one entry after TCRdb re-called the multiplex PCR reads with MiXCR. The sample has some 360,000 distinct CDR3 sequences, 15% to 20% seen once. The sample consisted of blood. Receptors originate from a woman aged 40 to 49 with Graves' ophthalmopathy.

The V gene is TRBV7-2, the J gene TRBJ2-5; a weak D match, TRBD2 (6 bases). This CDR3 spans 14 amino acids. V lost 5 bases and J lost 5, with 15 bases in between. Germline CDR1 reads SGHTA; CDR2 reads FQGNSA. The CDR3, as DNA: TGTGCCAGCAGCCTAGGCGGGGACGGGGAGACCCAGTACTTC. Its translation: CASSLGGDGETQYF. The full variable domain, with the rest looked up from reference TRBV7-2 and TRBJ2-5, is GAGVSQSPSNKVTEKGKDVELRCDPISGHTALYWYRQSLGQGLEFLIYFQGNSAPDKSGLPSDRFSAERTGGSVSTLTIQRTQQEDSAVYLCASSLGGDGETQYFGPGTRLLVL.

This clonotype was detected many times. The chain couples TRBV7-2 to TRBJ2-2, with TRBD1 identical over 8 bases. This CDR3 has 15 amino acids. J gave up 4 bases and V 6 bases, and 7 bases lay outside the gene matches. CDR1 is SGHTA, CDR2 FQGNSA, per germline. Written as DNA, the CDR3 is TGTGCCAGCAGGCTCGGACAGGGTAGCACCGGGGAGCTGTTTTTT. This encodes CASRLGQGSTGELFF.

J is TRBJ2-5 and V is TRBV12-3 or TRBV12-4; TRBD2 agrees at 12 bases. The CDR3 is made up of 15 amino acids. J was trimmed by 1 base and V by 6 bases; bases with no gene match: 3. The CDR3 DNA is TGTGCCAGCAGCCCTAGCGGGGGGGCCCAAGAGACCCAGTACTTC. Its translation: CASSPSGGAQETQYF.

As for this clonotype: A much larger clone lies a single base off, so this may be a read error. This chain uses TRBV6-2 or TRBV6-3 with TRBJ2-7; 9 positions match TRBD2. Germline V lookup: CDR1 MNHEY, CDR2 SVGEGT. This CDR3 region has 15 residues. The CDR3 DNA reads TGTGTCAGCAGGAAACCAGCGGGAGGTGGGTTCGAGCAGTACTTC. As protein: CVSRKPAGGGFEQYF.

This clonotype occurred many times. This sequence joins TRBV27 and TRBJ1-5, with D unresolved. Looked up from germline, CDR1 is MNHEY and CDR2 is SMNVEV (reference sequence). Trimming removed 4 bases at V and 3 bases at J, with 7 bases between. The CDR3 runs to 13 residues. The CDR3 nucleotides are TGTGCCAGCAGTTACAGTTACAATCAGCCCCAGCATTTT. Protein sequence: CASSYSYNQPQHF.

The table lists this clonotype with many counts. This chain uses TRBV6-5 with TRBJ1-1; D not certain. This CDR3 contains 12 residues. In germline, CDR1 is MNHEY, CDR2 SVGAGI. V lost 2 bases and J lost 6, with 7 bases in between. This CDR3 is CASSYVQAEAFF. CDR3 nucleotide sequence: TGTGCCAGCAGTTACGTTCAGGCTGAAGCTTTCTTT.

This clonotype was seen ten or more times. This chain uses TRBV20-1 with TRBJ2-5; D possibly corresponds to TRBD1 (5 bases). This CDR3 is built from 13 residues. V was trimmed by 1 base and J by 5 bases, leaving 11 bases between them. The germline CDR1 and CDR2 sequences are DFQATT and SNEGSKA (reference sequence). CDR3 residues: CSARALPGETQYF. CDR3 bases: TGCAGTGCTAGAGCCCTTCCAGGGGAGACCCAGTACTTC.

This chain links TRBV24-1 with TRBJ1-5; D not certain. The V end lost 7 bases, the J end lost 4 bases, and 10 bases lay between the germline ends. Per the germline V gene, CDR1 is KGHDR and CDR2 is SFDVKD. This CDR3 is built from 13 residues. Written as DNA, the CDR3 is TGTGCCACCAGCGCCGACGGTAATCAGCCCCAGCATTTT. This codes for CATSADGNQPQHF.

The rearrangement joins TRBV19 to TRBJ1-2, with D possibly TRBD1 on 5 matching bases. The germline CDR1 and CDR2 sequences are LNHDA and SQIVND (reference sequence). Between the trimmed V and J ends, which lost 6 bases and 0 bases, there was a span of 11 bases. The CDR3 has 14 amino acids. CDR3 residues: CASSEWGTNYGYTF. CDR3 sequence (DNA): TGTGCCAGTAGCGAATGGGGCACTAACTATGGCTACACCTTC. Combining the CDR3 with reference TRBV19 and TRBJ1-2 gives the whole variable domain DGGITQSPKYLFRKEGQNVTLSCEQNLNHDAMYWYRQDPGQGLRLIYYSQIVNDFQKGDIAEGYSVSREKKESFPLTVTSAQKNPTAFYLCASSEWGTNYGYTFGSGTRLTVV.

This clonotype was observed many times. The rearrangement joins TRBV28 to TRBJ2-1; weak D call: TRBD2 (5 bases). The germline V gene encodes CDR1 MDHEN and CDR2 SYDVKM. The CDR3 is 12 residues long. Trimming removed 6 bases at V and 6 bases at J, with 9 bases between. Here the CDR3 reads CASSEGVNEQFF. The CDR3, as DNA: TGTGCCAGCAGCGAGGGCGTCAATGAGCAGTTCTTC.

This clonotype was seen ten or more times. V usage is TRBV9 and J usage is TRBJ1-2, with TRBD1 as a possible D gene (6 bases). The CDR3 contains 14 residues. CDR1 and CDR2 from the germline V gene are SGDLS and YYNGEE. Trimming cost V 0 bases and J 8 bases, with 14 bases left between them. In DNA, the CDR3 is TGTGCCAGCAGCGTAGGAGGGGGAGGTCGGGGCTACACCTTC. It codes for CASSVGGGGRGYTF. The full variable domain, in which reference TRBV9 and TRBJ1-2 provide the parts outside the CDR3, is DSGVTQTPKHLITATGQRVTLRCSPRSGDLSVYWYQQSLDQGLQFLIQYYNGEERAKGNILERFSAQQFPDLHSELNLSSLELGDSALYFCASSVGGGGRGYTFGSGTRLTVV.

This clonotype was seen ten or more times. The CDR3 protein is CASSFGWYTEAFF. For the CDR3, the DNA is TGTGCCAGCAGTTTTGGGTGGTACACTGAAGCTTTCTTT. The rearrangement uses TRBV6-2 or TRBV6-3 and TRBJ1-1, with D unresolved. There are 13 residues in the CDR3. V was pared by 4 bases and J by 3 bases, with 9 bases between. Germline CDR1 MNHEY, CDR2 SVGEGT.

The chain recombines TRBV19 with TRBJ2-7; 9 bases are shared with TRBD2. The CDR3 length is 16 residues. V was pared by 5 bases and J by 0 bases, with 8 bases of the junction left unmatched. CDR1 and CDR2 (germline): LNHDA, SQIVND (reference sequence). CDR3 nucleotides: TGTGCCAGTAGTTCAGGGACTAGCTTCGTCTCCTACGAGCAGTACTTC. Protein sequence: CASSSGTSFVSYEQYF.